This entry lists 13 T cell receptor beta chains sequenced from one sample in a study of long-term antiretroviral therapy in people with HIV. Survey-level immunoSEQ v3.0 assays were run. TCRdb's copy holds only in-frame clones and misses some; the assay was immunoSEQ multiplex PCR. The sample shows about 7,000 clones, approximately 79% of them seen only once. The source was unsorted PBMCs, collected 1.1 years after starting antiretroviral therapy. These receptors came from a man aged 35-49 years with HIV.

This rearrangement joins TRBV5-8 to TRBJ1-1; 7 bases fit TRBD1. Germline V gene sequence: CDR1 SGHTS, CDR2 YDEGEE. The CDR3 has 11 residues. Germline trimming cut 4 bases from V and 8 bases from J; bases unmatched to any gene: 2. The CDR3 nucleotides read TGTGCCAGCAGCCTAGGGGGCGAAGCTTTCTTT. It codes for CASSLGGEAFF. The entire variable domain, with the rest obtained from reference TRBV5-8 and TRBJ1-1, is as follows: EAGVTQSPTHLIKTRGQQATLRCSPISGHTSVYWYQQALGLGLQFLLWYDEGEERNRGNFPPRFSGRQFPNYSSELNVNALELEDSALYLCASSLGGEAFFGQGTRLTVV.

The rearrangement joins TRBV6-1 to TRBJ2-7; D tentatively reads TRBD1 or TRBD2 (5 bases each). The CDR3 has 13 amino acids. Trimming left V 1 base short and J 6 bases short, with 10 bases between. Germline V gives CDR1 MNHNS, CDR2 SASEGT. The CDR3 protein is CASSEGGSREQYF. CDR3 coding DNA: TGTGCCAGCAGTGAAGGGGGGAGTCGCGAGCAGTACTTC.

This clone was counted only a few times. This chain uses TRBV6-1 with TRBJ2-1; D may be TRBD2 (5 bases). V dropped 5 bases and J dropped 4 bases, with 9 bases sitting between them. The V gene's germline CDR1 is MNHNS and CDR2 SASEGT. This CDR3 is built from 13 residues. The CDR3 DNA follows: TGTGCCAGCAGTCCACTAGTTTACAATGAGCAGTTCTTC. Amino acids: CASSPLVYNEQFF.

This clone occurred a few times. The gene calls are TRBV5-1 and TRBJ2-7, with 9 bases aligning to TRBD1. Germline assignment: CDR1 SGHRS and CDR2 YFSETQ. The J segment lost 5 bases and the V segment lost 0 bases, leaving 12 bases of the junction unmatched. The CDR3 runs to 17 residues. The CDR3 is CASSLELYGTGRNEQYF. In nucleotides, the CDR3 is TGCGCCAGCAGCTTGGAGTTGTATGGGACAGGGCGGAACGAGCAGTACTTC.

This clone came up once. The rearrangement uses TRBV2 and TRBJ1-1; TRBD1 might be the D (6 bases). The CDR3 runs to 14 residues. CDR1 SNHLY and CDR2 FYNNEI come from the germline V gene. V was pared by 2 bases and J by 4 bases, with 11 bases between. The CDR3: CASSEPVRGTEAFF. In nucleotides, the CDR3 is TGTGCCAGCAGTGAACCCGTCAGGGGCACTGAAGCTTTCTTT.

V gene TRBV5-1 combines with J gene TRBJ1-4; D is undetermined. V gave up 2 bases and J gave up 1 base, with 15 bases separating them. The germline V gene encodes CDR1 SGHRS and CDR2 YFSETQ. The CDR3 covers 17 residues. CDR3 residues: CASSLRPLTGTNEKLFF. The DNA for the CDR3 is TGCGCCAGCAGCTTAAGACCTCTAACGGGAACTAATGAAAAACTGTTTTTT.

The chain couples TRBV5-1 to TRBJ1-4; D possibly corresponds to TRBD1 (5 bases). Germline V lookup: CDR1 SGHRS, CDR2 YFSETQ. CDR3 length: 14 amino acids. The V end was cut by 0 bases, the J end by 5 bases, with 8 bases between. CDR3 nucleotide sequence: TGCGCCAGCAGCTTGGGAGGGACCAATGAAAAACTGTTTTTT. Protein sequence: CASSLGGTNEKLFF.

This chain links TRBV5-1 with TRBJ2-6; the D is unclear. CDR1 and CDR2 from the germline V gene are SGHRS and YFSETQ. V shed 3 bases and J shed 0 bases, with 10 bases lying between them. The CDR3 loop spans 16 amino acids. The CDR3 nucleotides are TGCGCCAGCAGCTCCGCGACATACTCTGGGGCCAACGTCCTGACTTTC. Encoded protein: CASSSATYSGANVLTF.

The J gene is TRBJ2-1, the V gene TRBV30, with 8 bases that match TRBD2. The V segment lost 2 bases and the J segment 7 bases; nucleotides outside the gene matches: 7. The CDR3 runs 14 residues. The germline V gene has CDR1 GTSNPN and CDR2 SVGIG (reference sequence). The DNA for the CDR3 is TGTGCCTGGAGTCCGGGACTAGATATAAATGAGCAGTTCTTC. Encoded protein: CAWSPGLDINEQFF.

The chain employs TRBV11-3 and TRBJ1-4; no reliable D call. V was cut by 1 base and J by 1 base, with 10 bases left in between. Germline values: CDR1 SGHNT, CDR2 YENEEA. There are 16 residues in the CDR3. DNA for the CDR3: TGTGCCAGCAGCTTAGTCGGCAGAGTAACTAATGAAAAACTGTTTTTT. Translating gives CASSLVGRVTNEKLFF.

V and J are TRBV19 and TRBJ2-4; D may correspond to TRBD1 or TRBD2 (5 bases each). Deletions cut 5 bases from V and 3 bases from J, with 17 bases between. CDR3 length: 16 residues. CDR1 and CDR2 from the germline V gene are LNHDA and SQIVND (reference sequence). This chain's CDR3 is CASSLQGVEGKNIQYF. Here the CDR3 DNA reads TGTGCCAGTAGTCTGCAGGGAGTTGAAGGCAAAAACATTCAGTACTTC.

The chain recombines TRBV6-1 with TRBJ1-2, with D perhaps matching TRBD1 (5 bases). The V gene lost 0 bases and the J gene lost 7 bases, with 21 bases spanning the gap. CDR1 and CDR2 (germline): MNHNS, SASEGT. CDR3 size: 17 residues. DNA of the CDR3: TGTGCCAGCAGTGAAGCGGTAGGAGGGCAGGGAGACTCTGGCTACACCTTC. Translating it yields CASSEAVGGQGDSGYTF.

J is TRBJ1-1 and V is TRBV11-3; D ambiguous. This CDR3 has 12 amino acids. Germline V gene data show CDR1 as SGHNT and CDR2 as YENEEA. V lost 2 bases to trimming and J lost 7 bases, with 8 bases between them. CDR3 bases: TGTGCCAGCAGCTTATACGGCCTTGAAGCTTTCTTT. Protein product: CASSLYGLEAFF.